The clone carrying this T cell receptor (beta chain) was observed a handful of times. No antigen is known for it. The data are from a study of T-cell memory formation after mild COVID-19. Study-wide results and limits: Pre-infection memory contained some responding clones, which suggested that cross-reactive memory had joined.

MiXCR was run by TCRdb on the 5' RACE reads, yielding one entry per CDR3 protein. The sample holds more than 150,000 distinct CDR3 sequences, about a fifth seen once. The clonotype was recovered from a man in his late teens or twenties who had mild COVID-19 (a few samples of this study predate the infection). Cell type and time point are not known. The sequenced material came from PBMCs or a T cell subset sorted from them (not recorded which).

The chain's CDR3 is CASSLRRNTDTQYF. The CDR3 DNA reads TGCGCCAGCAGCTTGCGCCGGAACACAGATACGCAGTATTTT. The chain uses TRBV5-1 and TRBJ2-3; no clear D gene. V lost 1 base and J lost 2, with 8 bases in between. CDR3 length: 14 residues. Germline CDR1 SGHRS, CDR2 YFSETQ.